A single count supports the clone carrying this T cell receptor beta chain. Its antigen is unidentified. PCR was performed using 60 Vbeta and 13 Jbeta primers. Measured with immunoSEQ multiplex PCR; TCRdb has only the in-frame clones, and not every one. Of 150,000 to 200,000 clones in the sample, roughly 80% were seen once. The CDR3 extends over 14 amino acids. Germline-derived CDR1 and CDR2 are SNHLY and FYNNEI. The V gene end was trimmed by 7 bases and the J gene end by 8 bases; junction bases not matched to a gene: 8. This record belongs to a study of cytomegalovirus exposure and HLA in healthy donors. Study-level findings and limits: Immune exposure was documented only through CMV serostatus.

The chain has TRBV2 and TRBJ1-4; 9 nucleotides line up with TRBD1. Sequencing was carried out using PBMCs. This receptor was obtained from a middle-aged woman in good health and CMV-seropositive. DNA of the CDR3: TGTGCCAGCAAGAAACAGGGGGCGGCGGAAAAACTGTTTTTT. This gives the protein CASKKQGAAEKLFF. Together with reference TRBV2 and TRBJ1-4, the CDR3 gives the full variable domain: EPEVTQTPSHQVTQMGQEVILRCVPISNHLYFYWYRQILGQKVEFLVSFYNNEISEKSEIFDDQFSVERPDGSNFTLKIRSTKLEDSAMYFCASKKQGAAEKLFFGSGTQLSVL.